Listed below are T cell receptor beta chains from one sample, sequenced in a study of cytomegalovirus exposure and HLA in healthy donors. Data came from immunoSEQ multiplex PCR; TCRdb stores just in-frame clones and leaves some out. This sample yields around 190,000 clones, of which roughly four fifths are seen a single time; approximately 2.8% belongs to the top ten. Sequencing used PBMCs. The receptors originated from a woman in her twenties or thirties in good health and CMV-seropositive. CDR3s include the opening cysteine and the closing phenylalanine or tryptophan. The D gene is left open where the match is weak. Clone size is not always given. Where it is, it says once, few, many or a class for expanded clones.

size	D	V	J	CDR3	DNA
NA	TRBD2	TRBV6-8	TRBJ2-1	CATPRKREVPMTNEQFF	TGTGCCACCCCTCGCAAGCGGGAGGTCCCCATGACCAATGAGCAGTTCTTC
NA	NA	TRBV28	TRBJ1-1	CASQENTEAFF	TGTGCCAGCCAGGAGAACACTGAAGCTTTCTTT
NA	TRBD1	TRBV27	TRBJ1-3	CASRQQGAGNGNTIYF	TGTGCCAGCAGACAACAGGGGGCTGGTAATGGAAACACCATATATTTT
once	TRBD2	TRBV7-2	TRBJ2-1	CASSLAPSGRLRRYNEQFF	TGTGCCAGCAGCTTAGCGCCTAGCGGGAGGCTGAGGCGCTACAATGAGCAGTTCTTC
NA	NA	TRBV28	TRBJ2-3	CASSSGYHADTQYF	TGTGCCAGCAGTTCAGGATACCACGCAGATACGCAGTATTTT
few	NA	TRBV21-1	TRBJ1-2	CASSARGGYTF	TGTGCCAGCAGCGCCCGAGGGGGCTACACCTTC
few	TRBD2	TRBV28	TRBJ2-3	CASSYLGLAGGDTQYF	TGTGCCAGCAGTTACCTGGGACTAGCGGGAGGAGATACGCAGTATTTT
NA	NA	TRBV4-1	TRBJ2-7	CASSQFPPGQPYEQYF	TGCGCCAGCAGCCAATTTCCTCCCGGACAGCCGTACGAGCAGTACTTC
few	TRBD1	TRBV5-6	TRBJ1-1	CASSFPKGTDDFFNTEAFF	TGTGCCAGCAGCTTTCCAAAGGGGACAGACGACTTTTTTAACACTGAAGCTTTCTTT
NA	NA	TRBV10-3	TRBJ2-7	CAISESGREVFHEQYF	TGTGCCATCAGTGAGTCGGGGCGGGAAGTATTCCACGAGCAGTACTTC
once	NA	TRBV4-1	TRBJ2-3	CASSQESGGDTQYF	TGCGCCAGCAGCCAAGAATCTGGGGGGGATACGCAGTATTTT
few	NA	TRBV28	TRBJ1-6	CASSLSQGRNSPLHF	TGTGCCAGCAGTTTAAGTCAGGGGCGTAATTCACCCCTCCACTTT
NA	NA	TRBV5-6	TRBJ1-4	CASSSAGATNEKLFF	TGTGCCAGCAGCTCTGCGGGTGCAACTAATGAAAAACTGTTTTTT
once	NA	TRBV29-1	TRBJ2-5	CSVEWGPETQYF	TGCAGCGTTGAATGGGGGCCTGAGACCCAGTACTTC
NA	TRBD2	TRBV13	TRBJ2-7	CASSSGLAGGGQYF	TGTGCCAGCAGCTCAGGACTAGCGGGAGGCGGGCAGTACTTC
NA	TRBD1	TRBV7-9	TRBJ1-1	CASSFHRGQWTEAFF	TGTGCCAGCAGCTTCCACAGGGGGCAGTGGACTGAAGCTTTCTTT
NA	TRBD2	TRBV11-2	TRBJ2-1	CASSLAGGPYNEQFF	TGTGCCAGCAGCTTAGCGGGAGGCCCCTACAATGAGCAGTTCTTC
NA	NA	TRBV27	TRBJ2-4	CASSPAAKNIQYF	TGTGCCAGTAGCCCTGCGGCCAAAAACATTCAGTACTTC
few	NA	TRBV19	TRBJ1-4	CASSMSSPPGEKLFF	TGTGCCAGTAGTATGTCCAGTCCGCCGGGGGAAAAACTGTTTTTT
NA	NA	TRBV11-2	TRBJ1-2	CASGLIRAYYGYTF	TGTGCCAGCGGGCTTATCAGGGCTTACTATGGCTACACCTTC
NA	NA	TRBV28	TRBJ1-3	CASSSPAGTGNTIYF	TGTGCCAGCAGTTCCCCCGCCGGTACTGGAAACACCATATATTTT
NA	TRBD2	TRBV7-9	TRBJ2-7	CSSSSSGNAGEQYF	TGTTCCAGCAGCTCGAGCGGGAATGCGGGAGAGCAGTACTTC
NA	TRBD1	TRBV29-1	TRBJ2-5	CSVAQGARGETQYF	TGCAGCGTTGCCCAGGGGGCGCGTGGAGAGACCCAGTACTTC
once	NA	TRBV5-6	TRBJ2-7	CASSSWDIYEQYF	TGTGCCAGCAGCTCTTGGGACATCTACGAGCAGTACTTC
many	NA	TRBV6-1	TRBJ2-1	CASSALGNEQFF	TGTGCCAGCAGTGCCCTAGGCAATGAGCAGTTCTTC
NA	NA	TRBV29-1	TRBJ2-7	CSAGDIGYEQYF	TGCAGCGCCGGGGACATAGGCTACGAGCAGTACTTC
NA	TRBD1	TRBV27	TRBJ2-1	CASSFLTGTYNEQFF	TGTGCCAGCAGTTTTTTGACAGGGACATACAATGAGCAGTTCTTC
NA	TRBD1	TRBV5-4	TRBJ2-7	CASSLDRPHEQYF	TGTGCCAGCAGCCTGGACAGGCCCCACGAGCAGTACTTC
NA	NA	TRBV19	TRBJ2-7	CASGSSRNEQYF	TGTGCCAGCGGGAGTTCCCGCAACGAGCAGTACTTC
many	TRBD2	TRBV6-4	TRBJ2-1	CASSDSAGGYNEQFF	TGTGCCAGCAGTGACTCGGCGGGAGGATACAATGAGCAGTTCTTC
few	TRBD2	TRBV28	TRBJ2-7	CASSFRLAGAYEQYF	TGTGCCAGCAGTTTCAGACTAGCGGGAGCCTACGAGCAGTACTTC
few	NA	TRBV5-6	TRBJ2-7	CASSLVVGRREQYF	TGTGCCAGCAGCTTGGTGGTGGGGAGACGCGAGCAGTACTTC
NA	TRBD1	TRBV18	TRBJ1-2	CASSSRQGIDSGYTF	TGTGCCAGCTCATCTAGACAGGGTATTGATAGCGGCTACACCTTC
once	TRBD1	TRBV6-1	TRBJ2-7	CASSSVGTGIYEQYF	TGTGCCAGCAGTTCGGTCGGGACAGGAATCTACGAGCAGTACTTC
NA	TRBD2	TRBV6-5	TRBJ2-7	CASKGLAGAIEQYF	TGTGCCAGCAAAGGACTAGCTGGGGCAATCGAGCAGTACTTC
NA	TRBD1	TRBV28	TRBJ2-7	CASSLGRQGKKQYF	TGTGCCAGCAGTTTAGGTCGACAGGGGAAGAAGCAGTACTTC
NA	TRBD2	TRBV29-1	TRBJ2-1	CSAVTSAGNEQFF	TGCAGCGCCGTGACTAGCGCGGGCAATGAGCAGTTCTTC
once	NA	TRBV6-1	TRBJ1-1	CASTQGPGRTEAFF	TGTGCCAGCACCCAGGGTCCTGGTAGAACTGAAGCTTTCTTT
NA	TRBD2	TRBV5-4	TRBJ2-2	CASRSLAGGTGELFF	TGTGCCAGCAGATCTCTAGCGGGAGGTACCGGGGAGCTGTTTTTT
NA	NA	TRBV11-2	TRBJ1-5	CASSQNRGNQPQHF	TGTGCCAGCAGCCAGAACAGGGGCAATCAGCCCCAGCATTTT